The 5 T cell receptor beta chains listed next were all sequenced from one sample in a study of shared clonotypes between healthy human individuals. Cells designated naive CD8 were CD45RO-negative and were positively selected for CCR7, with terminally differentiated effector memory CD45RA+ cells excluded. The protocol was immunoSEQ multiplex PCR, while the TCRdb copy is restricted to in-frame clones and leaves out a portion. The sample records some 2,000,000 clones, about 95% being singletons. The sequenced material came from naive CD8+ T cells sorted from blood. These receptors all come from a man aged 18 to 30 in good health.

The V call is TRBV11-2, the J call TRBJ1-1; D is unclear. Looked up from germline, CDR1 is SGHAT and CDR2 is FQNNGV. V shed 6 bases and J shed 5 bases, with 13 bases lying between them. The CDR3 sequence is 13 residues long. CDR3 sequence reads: CASSLMARTEAFF. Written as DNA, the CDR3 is TGTGCCAGCAGTCTTATGGCGAGGACTGAAGCTTTCTTT.

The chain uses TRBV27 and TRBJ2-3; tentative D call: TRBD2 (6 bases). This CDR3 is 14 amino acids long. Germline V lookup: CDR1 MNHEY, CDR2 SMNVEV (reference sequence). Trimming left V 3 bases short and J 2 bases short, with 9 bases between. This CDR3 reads CASSFGGPTDTQYF. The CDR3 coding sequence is TGTGCCAGCAGTTTCGGGGGTCCCACAGATACGCAGTATTTT.

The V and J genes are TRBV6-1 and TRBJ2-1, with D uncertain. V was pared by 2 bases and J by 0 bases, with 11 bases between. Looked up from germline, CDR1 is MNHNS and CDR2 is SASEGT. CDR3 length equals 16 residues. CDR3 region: CASSEWTPSSYNEQFF. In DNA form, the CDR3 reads TGTGCCAGCAGTGAATGGACCCCGAGCTCCTACAATGAGCAGTTCTTC.

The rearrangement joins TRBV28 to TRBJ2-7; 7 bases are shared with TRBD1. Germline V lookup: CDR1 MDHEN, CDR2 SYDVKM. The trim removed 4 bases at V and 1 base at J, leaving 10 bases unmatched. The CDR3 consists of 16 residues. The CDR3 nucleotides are TGTGCCAGCAGTTCTATGTGGCAGGGGGAATCCTACGAGCAGTACTTC. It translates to CASSSMWQGESYEQYF.

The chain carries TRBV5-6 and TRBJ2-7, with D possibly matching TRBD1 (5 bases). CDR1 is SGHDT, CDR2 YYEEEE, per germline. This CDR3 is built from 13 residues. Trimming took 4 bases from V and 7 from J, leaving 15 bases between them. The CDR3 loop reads CASSQTRASEQYF. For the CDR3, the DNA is TGTGCCAGCAGCCAAACCAGGGCTTCTGAGCAGTACTTC.